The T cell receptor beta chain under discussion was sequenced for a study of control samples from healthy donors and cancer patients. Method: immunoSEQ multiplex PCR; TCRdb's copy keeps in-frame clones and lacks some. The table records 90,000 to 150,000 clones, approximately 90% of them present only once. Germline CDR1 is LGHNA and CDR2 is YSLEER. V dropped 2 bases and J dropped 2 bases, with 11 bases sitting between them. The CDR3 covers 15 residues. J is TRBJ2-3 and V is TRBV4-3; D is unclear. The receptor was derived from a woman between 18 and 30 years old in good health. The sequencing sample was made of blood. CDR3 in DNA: TGCGCCAGCAGCCAAATAGGACGGCACACAGATACGCAGTATTTT. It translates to CASSQIGRHTDTQYF.